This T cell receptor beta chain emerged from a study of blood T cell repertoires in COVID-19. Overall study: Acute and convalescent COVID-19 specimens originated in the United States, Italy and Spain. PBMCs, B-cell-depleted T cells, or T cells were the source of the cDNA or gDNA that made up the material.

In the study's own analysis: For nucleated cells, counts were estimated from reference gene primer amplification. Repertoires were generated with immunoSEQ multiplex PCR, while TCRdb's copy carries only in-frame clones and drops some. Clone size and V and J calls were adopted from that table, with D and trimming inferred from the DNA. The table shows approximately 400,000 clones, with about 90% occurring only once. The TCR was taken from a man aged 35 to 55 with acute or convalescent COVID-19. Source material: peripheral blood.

DNA for the CDR3: TGTGCCAGGACGCCGGGACAGGGGCACGAAAAACTGTTTTTT. Translated: CARTPGQGHEKLFF. This chain joins TRBV3-1 (or the pseudogene TRBV3-2) and TRBJ1-4, with TRBD1 matching 10 bases. The CDR3 totals 14 residues. CDR1 is LGHDT and CDR2 is YNNKEL in the germline V gene (reference sequence). V shed 9 bases and J 8 bases; nucleotides not matched to a gene: 9.